This T cell receptor (beta chain) was identified during a study of shared clonotypes between healthy human individuals. Looking at the study overall: Ranging from 18 to 49 in age, donors were two women and three men.

Measured with immunoSEQ multiplex PCR; TCRdb has only the in-frame clones, and not every one. Of roughly 2.2 million clones listed, 85% to 95% are singletons. Germline V gives CDR1 MDHEN, CDR2 SYDVKM. Trimming pared 7 bases from V and 3 bases from J, leaving 19 bases between. The CDR3 is 15 residues long. Division of CD4+ cells produced a CD45RA+ naive subset and a CD45RA-negative memory subset. This chain joins TRBV28 and TRBJ2-7; weak D call: TRBD2 (6 bases). This sequence originates from a man aged 18 to 30 in good health. Some clones in this sample may be carry-over from other donors' samples. Material for sequencing was naive CD4+ T cells from PBMCs. Specified subset: CD45RA+ positively selected. The DNA for the CDR3 is TGTGCCAGCACTTCCCTGCCGAGCGGGTTCTACGAGCAGTACTTC. It yields the protein CASTSLPSGFYEQYF.